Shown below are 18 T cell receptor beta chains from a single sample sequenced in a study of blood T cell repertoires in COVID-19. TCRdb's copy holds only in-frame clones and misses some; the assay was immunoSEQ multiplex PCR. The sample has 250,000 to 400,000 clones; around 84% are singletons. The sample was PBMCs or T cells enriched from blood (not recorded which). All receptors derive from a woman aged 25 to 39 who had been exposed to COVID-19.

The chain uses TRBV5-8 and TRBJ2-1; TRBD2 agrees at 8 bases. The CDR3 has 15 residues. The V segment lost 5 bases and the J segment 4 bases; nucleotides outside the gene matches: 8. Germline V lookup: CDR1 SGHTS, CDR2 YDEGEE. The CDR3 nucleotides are TGTGCCAGCAGTCAGGGACTAGTAGAGTACAATGAGCAGTTCTTC. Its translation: CASSQGLVEYNEQFF.

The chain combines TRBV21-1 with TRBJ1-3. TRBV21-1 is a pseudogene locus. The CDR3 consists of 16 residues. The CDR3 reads CASSKVGRSSGNTIYF. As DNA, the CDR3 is TGTGCCAGCAGCAAAGTTGGGAGGAGCTCTGGAAACACCATATATTTT.

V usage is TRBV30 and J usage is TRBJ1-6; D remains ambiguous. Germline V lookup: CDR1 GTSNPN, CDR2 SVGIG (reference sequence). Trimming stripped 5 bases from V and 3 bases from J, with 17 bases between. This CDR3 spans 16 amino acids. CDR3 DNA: TGTGCCTGGGGTCCTGGAGGGCGCCGCTATAATTCACCCCTCCACTTT. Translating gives CAWGPGGRRYNSPLHF.

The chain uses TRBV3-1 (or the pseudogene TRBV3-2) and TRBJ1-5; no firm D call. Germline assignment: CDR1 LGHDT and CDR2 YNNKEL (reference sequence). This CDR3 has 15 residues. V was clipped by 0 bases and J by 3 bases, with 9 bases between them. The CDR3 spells CASSQDLTVNQPQHF. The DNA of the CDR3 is TGTGCCAGCAGCCAAGATTTAACAGTCAATCAGCCCCAGCATTTT.

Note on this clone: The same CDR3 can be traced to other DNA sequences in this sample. The CDR3 sequence is CASSLGQNGYTF. Written as DNA, the CDR3 is TGCGCCAGCAGCTTGGGCCAGAATGGCTACACCTTC. The V and J genes are TRBV5-1 and TRBJ1-2; D gene unclear. Trimming shortened V by 0 bases and J by 6 bases, and 6 bases separated the two germline ends. The CDR3 totals 12 residues. Germline V gene data show CDR1 as SGHRS and CDR2 as YFSETQ.

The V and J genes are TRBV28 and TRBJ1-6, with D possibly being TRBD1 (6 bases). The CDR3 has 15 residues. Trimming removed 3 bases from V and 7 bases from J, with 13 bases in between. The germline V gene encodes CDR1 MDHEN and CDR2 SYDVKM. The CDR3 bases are TGTGCCAGCAGTTTCCAAACAGGGCCCAATTCACCCCTCCACTTT. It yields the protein CASSFQTGPNSPLHF.

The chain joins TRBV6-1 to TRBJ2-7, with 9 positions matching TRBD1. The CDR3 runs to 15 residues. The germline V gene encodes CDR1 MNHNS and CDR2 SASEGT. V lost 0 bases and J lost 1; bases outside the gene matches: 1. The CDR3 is CASSEAGTGSYEQYF. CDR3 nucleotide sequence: TGTGCCAGCAGTGAAGCGGGGACAGGGTCCTACGAGCAGTACTTC.

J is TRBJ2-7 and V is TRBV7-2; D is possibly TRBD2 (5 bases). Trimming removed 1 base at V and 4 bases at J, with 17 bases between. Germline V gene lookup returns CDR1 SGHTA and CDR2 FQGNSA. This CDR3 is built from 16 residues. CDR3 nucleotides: TGTGCCAGCAGCTTAGATTGGAGGCCTAGCTTATACGAGCAGTACTTC. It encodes CASSLDWRPSLYEQYF.

CDR3 coding DNA: TGTGCCAGCAGTGATTCCGGGGGAGCTAACTATGGCTACACCTTC. It translates to CASSDSGGANYGYTF. The rearrangement joins TRBV6-1 to TRBJ1-2; TRBD1 might be the D (5 bases). V was cut by 3 bases and J by 0 bases, with 11 bases left in between. The germline CDR1 and CDR2 sequences are MNHNS and SASEGT. There are 15 residues in the CDR3.

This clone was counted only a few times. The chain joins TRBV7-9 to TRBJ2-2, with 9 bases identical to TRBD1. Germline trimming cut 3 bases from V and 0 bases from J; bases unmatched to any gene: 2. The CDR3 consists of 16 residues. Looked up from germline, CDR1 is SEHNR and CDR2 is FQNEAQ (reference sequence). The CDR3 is CASSFRTGANTGELFF. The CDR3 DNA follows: TGTGCCAGCAGCTTTCGGACAGGGGCGAACACCGGGGAGCTGTTTTTT.

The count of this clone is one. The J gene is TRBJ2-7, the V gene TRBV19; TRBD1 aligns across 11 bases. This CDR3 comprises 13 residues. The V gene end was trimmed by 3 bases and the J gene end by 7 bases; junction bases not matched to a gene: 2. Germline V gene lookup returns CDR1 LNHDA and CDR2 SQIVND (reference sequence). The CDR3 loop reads CASSIGTGGEQYF. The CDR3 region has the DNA TGTGCCAGTAGTATTGGGACAGGGGGTGAGCAGTACTTC. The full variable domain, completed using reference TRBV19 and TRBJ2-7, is DGGITQSPKYLFRKEGQNVTLSCEQNLNHDAMYWYRQDPGQGLRLIYYSQIVNDFQKGDIAEGYSVSREKKESFPLTVTSAQKNPTAFYLCASSIGTGGEQYFGPGTRLTVT.

The DNA of the CDR3 is TGTGCCACCAGCATAACACAGGGGGCTGAAGCTTTCTTT. Protein: CATSITQGAEAFF. The rearrangement joins TRBV15 to TRBJ1-1; 8 bases map to TRBD1. The CDR3 loop spans 13 amino acids. J lost 6 bases, V lost 4 bases, and 4 bases had no gene match. From germline, CDR1 is LNHNV and CDR2 YYDKDF (reference sequence).

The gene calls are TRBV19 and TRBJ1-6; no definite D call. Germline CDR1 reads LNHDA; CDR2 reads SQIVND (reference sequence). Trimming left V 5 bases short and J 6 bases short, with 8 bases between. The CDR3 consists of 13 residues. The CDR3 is CASSVKLNSPLHF. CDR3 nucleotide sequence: TGTGCCAGTAGTGTTAAGCTTAATTCACCCCTCCACTTT.

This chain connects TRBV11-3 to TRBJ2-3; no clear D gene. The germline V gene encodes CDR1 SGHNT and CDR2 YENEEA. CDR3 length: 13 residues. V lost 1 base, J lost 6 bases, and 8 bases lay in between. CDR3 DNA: TGTGCCAGCAGCTTAGTAGCCTCGGATACGCAGTATTTT. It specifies CASSLVASDTQYF.

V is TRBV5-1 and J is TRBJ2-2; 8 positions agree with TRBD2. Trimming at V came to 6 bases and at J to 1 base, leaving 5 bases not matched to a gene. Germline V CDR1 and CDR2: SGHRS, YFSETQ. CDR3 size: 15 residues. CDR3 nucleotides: TGCGCCAGCACCTTAGCGGGGATGAACACCGGGGAGCTGTTTTTT. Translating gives CASTLAGMNTGELFF.

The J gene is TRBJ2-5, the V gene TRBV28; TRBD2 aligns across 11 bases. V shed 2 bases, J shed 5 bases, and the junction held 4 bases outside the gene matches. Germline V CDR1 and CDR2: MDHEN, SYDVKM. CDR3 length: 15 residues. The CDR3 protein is CASSLSSGRDETQYF. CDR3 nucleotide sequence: TGTGCCAGCAGTTTAAGTAGCGGGAGGGACGAGACCCAGTACTTC.

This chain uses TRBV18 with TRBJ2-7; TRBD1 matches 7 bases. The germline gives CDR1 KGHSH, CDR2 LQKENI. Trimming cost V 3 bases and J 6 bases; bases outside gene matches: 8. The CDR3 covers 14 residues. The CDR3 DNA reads TGTGCCAGCTCACCGACGACAGGGCTCCCCGAGCAGTACTTC. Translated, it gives CASSPTTGLPEQYF.

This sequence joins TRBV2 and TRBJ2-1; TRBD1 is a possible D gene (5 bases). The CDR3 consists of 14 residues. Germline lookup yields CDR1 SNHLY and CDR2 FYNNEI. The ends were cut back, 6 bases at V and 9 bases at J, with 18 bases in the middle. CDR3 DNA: TGTGCCAGCAGGGAACTGGGGCAGGATTCTGAGCAGTTCTTC. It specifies CASRELGQDSEQFF.